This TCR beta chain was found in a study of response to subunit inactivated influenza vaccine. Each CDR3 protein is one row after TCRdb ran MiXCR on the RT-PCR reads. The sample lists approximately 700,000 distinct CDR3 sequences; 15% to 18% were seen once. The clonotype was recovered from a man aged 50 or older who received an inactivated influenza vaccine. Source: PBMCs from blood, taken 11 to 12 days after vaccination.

Here the CDR3 DNA reads TGCGCCAGCAGAAGTACAGGGGGAAAAACAGATACGCAGTATTTT. Amino acid sequence: CASRSTGGKTDTQYF. The chain carries TRBV5-1 and TRBJ2-3, with 8 nucleotides matching TRBD1. V shed 5 bases and J 3 bases; nucleotides not matched to a gene: 8. The CDR3 spans 15 residues. CDR1 is SGHRS and CDR2 is YFSETQ in the germline V gene.